This paragraph reports one T cell receptor (beta chain). This sample was included in a study of control samples from healthy donors and cancer patients. The method was immunoSEQ multiplex PCR; TCRdb's version includes in-frame clones alone and lacks a portion of them. The sample contains roughly 150,000 clones, about 94% of which appear only once. There are 15 residues in the CDR3. CDR1 is SGHTA, CDR2 FQGNSA, per germline. The germline V and J ends were trimmed by 5 bases and 6 bases, with 19 bases remaining between them. The chain carries TRBV7-2 and TRBJ1-1; D might be TRBD1 (5 bases). The sample was blood. The receptor was derived from a man aged 45 to 65 in good health. In nucleotides, the CDR3 is TGTGCCAGCAGCCCCCACTCAGGGAACGGCGCTGAAGCTTTCTTT. Its protein product is CASSPHSGNGAEAFF.